Shown below are 22 T cell receptor beta chains from a single sample sequenced in a study of read filtering for tumor transcriptome and immune sequencing. This library used approximately 370 ng RNA and molecular barcoded adaptors spanning alpha/delta and beta/gamma chains. TCRdb re-analysed the reads in MiXCR, keeping a single row per CDR3 protein. The sample has around 38,000 distinct CDR3 sequences; around 15% are singletons. Material: a population of CD138-negative cells sorted from bone marrow. The receptor set was obtained from a donor at least 40 years old with multiple myeloma.

In its sample, this clonotype was seen many times. The chain has TRBV7-9 and TRBJ2-1, with TRBD2 identical over 7 bases. The CDR3 extends over 16 amino acids. The J segment lost 4 bases and the V segment lost 1 base, leaving 7 bases of the junction unmatched. Per the germline V gene, CDR1 is SEHNR and CDR2 is FQNEAQ (reference sequence). CDR3 residues: CASSLEGAGLYNEQFF. CDR3 coding DNA: TGTGCCAGCAGCTTAGAAGGAGCGGGACTTTACAATGAGCAGTTCTTC.

This clonotype appeared a few times. This clone may be a read error of a much larger clone one base away. CDR3 residues: CASSGAGVRDDQYF. The CDR3, as DNA: TGTGCCAGCAGTGGAGCGGGAGTTCGCGACGATCAGTACTTC. The V gene is TRBV28, the J gene TRBJ2-7; 8 bases align to TRBD2. The CDR3 totals 14 residues. Germline CDR1 and CDR2: MDHEN and SYDVKM.

This clonotype was seen repeatedly, ten times or more. V gene TRBV27 combines with J gene TRBJ2-7, with D perhaps matching TRBD2 (5 bases). Trimming cost V 4 bases and J 6 bases, with 25 bases left between them. This CDR3 spans 17 amino acids. Germline lookup yields CDR1 MNHEY and CDR2 SMNVEV (reference sequence). CDR3 sequence (DNA): TGTGCCAGCAGTTCAATCCCCCGACTATTAAAATCGGGCGAGCAGTACTTC. Amino acid sequence: CASSSIPRLLKSGEQYF.

As concerns this clonotype: A single base separates this from a much larger clone, so it may be a read error. The J gene is TRBJ2-3, the V gene TRBV4-1, with 9 bases aligning to TRBD2. CDR3 length: 17 amino acids. Germline V gene sequence: CDR1 MGHRA, CDR2 YSYEKL. The V gene end was trimmed by 4 bases and the J gene end by 6 bases; junction bases not matched to a gene: 14. DNA for the CDR3: TGCGCCAGCAGCCTGGACGCTAGCGGGGCCGCCCGTGATACGCAGTATTTT. Translating it yields CASSLDASGAARDTQYF.

This clonotype was detected many times. The chain carries TRBV5-6 and TRBJ1-6; D uncertain. With 2 bases removed from V and 9 bases from J, the gap between germline ends came to 9 bases. The germline gives CDR1 SGHDT, CDR2 YYEEEE. The length of the CDR3 is 13 residues. This CDR3 reads CASSFTPGSPLHF. CDR3 nucleotide sequence: TGTGCCAGCAGCTTTACCCCCGGTTCACCCCTCCACTTT.

The CDR3 protein is CSASERKSWELFF. CDR3 sequence (DNA): TGCAGTGCTAGTGAAAGAAAGTCGTGGGAGCTGTTTTTT. The chain carries TRBV20-1 and TRBJ2-2; D gene uncertain. This CDR3 contains 13 residues. Germline CDR1 and CDR2: DFQATT and SNEGSKA (reference sequence). V shed 3 bases and J shed 9 bases, with 14 bases lying between them.

This clonotype was counted many times. The CDR3 DNA reads as TGTGCCAGCAGTCGAGGGGATAGCGGGGTAGACATTCAGTACTTC. Encoded protein: CASSRGDSGVDIQYF. The V call is TRBV6-6, the J call TRBJ2-4, with 8 nucleotides matching TRBD2. Germline V gives CDR1 MNHNY, CDR2 SVGAGI (reference sequence). V was pared by 5 bases and J by 8 bases, with 11 bases of the junction left unmatched. CDR3 length equals 15 residues.

This clonotype showed up just a few times. This chain joins TRBV5-1 and TRBJ2-7; 14 positions match TRBD2. Trimming cost V 7 bases and J 2 bases; bases outside gene matches: 14. CDR3 size: 18 residues. Germline CDR1 reads SGHRS; CDR2 reads YFSETQ. CDR3 protein: CASGPTTTSGREAYEQYF. Here the CDR3 DNA reads TGCGCCAGCGGCCCTACTACGACTAGCGGGAGGGAGGCCTACGAGCAGTACTTC.

Comment on this clonotype: A single base separates this from a much larger clone, so it may be a read error. This CDR3 fails to terminate in the conserved phenylalanine or tryptophan, so it likely reflects a read error. V and J are TRBV29-1 and TRBJ2-2; no definite D call. This CDR3 has 11 amino acids. Trimming removed 4 bases at V and 7 bases at J, with 7 bases between. Per germline, CDR1 SQVTM and CDR2 ANQGSEA. CDR3 protein: CSVVFFGELFI. The CDR3 DNA reads TGCAGCGTTGTTTTTTTCGGGGAGCTGTTTATT.

This clonotype occurred many times. The chain combines TRBV28 with TRBJ2-7, with 11 nucleotides matching TRBD1. Looked up from germline, CDR1 is MDHEN and CDR2 is SYDVKM. The CDR3 extends over 16 amino acids. V shed 2 bases and J 6 bases; nucleotides not matched to a gene: 9. CDR3 residues: CASSLNFGTGGGEQYF. DNA for the CDR3: TGTGCCAGCAGTTTAAACTTCGGGACAGGGGGGGGCGAGCAGTACTTC.

There are many counts of this clonotype. This chain connects TRBV21-1 to TRBJ2-2. TRBV21-1 is a pseudogene segment. This CDR3 contains 12 residues. The CDR3 DNA sequence: TGTGCCAGCAGCTCAAGAATCGGGGAGCTGTTTTTT. This translates into CASSSRIGELFF.

In its sample, this clonotype was seen many times. J is TRBJ2-6 and V is TRBV15; D is undetermined. The CDR3 is 17 amino acids. Germline V gives CDR1 LNHNV, CDR2 YYDKDF (reference sequence). The V end lost 0 bases, the J end lost 0 bases, and 9 bases lay between the germline ends. Here the CDR3 DNA reads TGTGCCACCAGCAGAGAACGAATCGGCTCTGGGGCCAACGTCCTGACTTTC. Translating it yields CATSRERIGSGANVLTF.

This clonotype was seen ten or more times. The V call is TRBV28, the J call TRBJ2-7; 7 nucleotides line up with TRBD1. Germline trimming cut 5 bases from V and 0 bases from J; bases unmatched to any gene: 7. CDR3 length: 15 amino acids. Germline assignment: CDR1 MDHEN and CDR2 SYDVKM. DNA of the CDR3: TGTGCCAGCAGTCCCGGGACAGAGCTCTCCTACGAGCAGTACTTC. It encodes CASSPGTELSYEQYF.

This clonotype was picked up many times. The rearrangement joins TRBV14 to TRBJ2-6, with 10 bases identical to TRBD1. Trimming removed 0 bases from V and 4 bases from J; junction bases left unmatched: 15. This CDR3 has 21 amino acids. In germline, CDR1 is SGHDN, CDR2 FVKESK. The CDR3, as DNA: TGTGCCAGCAGCCAAGACGGGGACAGGGGTTTGGTCTGGCGGGGGGCCAACGTCCTGACTTTC. This sequence encodes CASSQDGDRGLVWRGANVLTF. Based on the CDR3 plus reference TRBV14 and TRBJ2-6, the full variable domain is EAGVTQFPSHSVIEKGQTVTLRCDPISGHDNLYWYRRVMGKEIKFLLHFVKESKQDESGMPNNRFLAERTGGTYSTLKVQPAELEDSGVYFCASSQDGDRGLVWRGANVLTFGAGSRLTVL.

This clonotype was counted at least ten times. The gene calls are TRBV7-2 and TRBJ2-1, with D perhaps matching TRBD2 (6 bases). The germline V gene has CDR1 SGHTA and CDR2 FQGNSA. This CDR3 has 15 residues. V dropped 8 bases and J dropped 2 bases, with 16 bases sitting between them. The CDR3: CASPRATRTYNEQFF. As DNA, the CDR3 is TGTGCCAGCCCCCGCGCGACTAGAACCTACAATGAGCAGTTCTTC.

In the case of this clonotype: At one of its ends the junction is not consistent with the germline gene, which may arise from a read error. The rearrangement joins TRBV20-1 to TRBJ1-6; 9 bases agree with TRBD1. Germline values: CDR1 DFQATT, CDR2 SNEGSKA (reference sequence). This CDR3 has 13 residues. CDR3 DNA: TGCAGTGCTAAAGACAGGGGGAATTCACCCTTCCACTTT. As protein: CSAKDRGNSPFHF.

This clonotype was detected many times. The rearrangement joins TRBV28 to TRBJ2-2, with TRBD2 matching 8 bases. This CDR3 has 14 residues. Per the germline V gene, CDR1 is MDHEN and CDR2 is SYDVKM. Trimming at V came to 5 bases and at J to 4 bases, leaving 3 bases not matched to a gene. The CDR3 region is CASSMTSATGELFF. The CDR3 coding sequence is TGTGCCAGCAGTATGACTAGCGCCACCGGGGAGCTGTTTTTT.

A word on this clonotype: Just one base apart from a much larger clone, this may be a read error. V usage is TRBV29-1 and J usage is TRBJ2-1; tentative D call: TRBD1 (6 bases). This CDR3 has 14 amino acids. Germline lookup yields CDR1 SQVTM and CDR2 ANQGSEA. CDR3 in DNA: TGCAGCGGGACAGTTCAGCAGGGCTACAGTGAGCAGTTCTTC. Translated, it gives CSGTVQQGYSEQFF.

This clonotype was detected only a few times. The junction and the germline gene differ at one end; a read error may be behind it. This chain connects TRBV2 to TRBJ1-5; 8 positions agree with TRBD1. Germline CDR1 reads SNHLY; CDR2 reads FYNNEI. The CDR3 runs to 14 residues. CDR3 in amino acids: CASGDRGWDQPQHF. As DNA, the CDR3 is TGTGCCAGCGGTGACAGGGGCTGGGATCAGCCCCAGCATTTT.

This clonotype was counted ten times or more. This sequence joins TRBV7-3 and TRBJ2-1; 7 bases line up with TRBD2. The CDR3 runs 16 residues. Looked up from germline, CDR1 is SGHTA and CDR2 is FQGTGA. V shed 5 bases and J 6 bases; nucleotides not matched to a gene: 13. CDR3 residues: CASSLWGGSGFNEQFF. The CDR3 DNA sequence: TGTGCCAGCAGCCTCTGGGGGGGTAGCGGCTTCAATGAGCAGTTCTTC.

This clonotype was detected ten times or more. The chain carries TRBV6-5 and TRBJ2-6, with 7 bases that match TRBD1. CDR3 length equals 15 residues. V lost 6 bases to trimming and J lost 2 bases; unmatched junction nucleotides: 4. CDR1 and CDR2 from the germline V gene are MNHEY and SVGAGI. The CDR3 bases are TGTGCCAGCAGATCAGGACAGGCTGGGGCCAACGTCCTGACTTTC. It specifies CASRSGQAGANVLTF.

This clonotype occurred a few times. The chain is built from TRBV12-3 or TRBV12-4 and TRBJ1-1; maybe TRBD1 (6 bases). The CDR3 consists of 14 residues. V lost 6 bases, J lost 0 bases, and 11 bases lay in between. CDR3 amino acids: CASRGGQVNTEAFF. The DNA for the CDR3 is TGTGCCAGCAGGGGGGGGCAAGTGAACACTGAAGCTTTCTTT.